The rows below give T cell receptor beta chains drawn from one sample of a study of radiotherapy plus CTLA-4 blockade in lung cancer. Assay used: immunoSEQ multiplex PCR; TCRdb lists only in-frame clones, some missing. Counted here are about 59,000 clones, approximately 84% occurring once; the ten biggest clones make up under 7%. Material: peripheral blood, obtained from a patient treated with radiotherapy plus ipilimumab. The receptors here all came from a human donor with non-small cell lung cancer whose response to radiotherapy plus ipilimumab could not be evaluated. Each CDR3 is given with its conserved first and last residue. The D gene is left open where the match is weak. The size field is filled for only some rows; it gives once, few, many or a size class.

size: .; J: TRBJ1-1; V: TRBV7-9; D: TRBD1; CDR3: CASSLESGGAEAFF; DNA: TGTGCCAGCAGCTTAGAATCAGGGGGAGCAGAAGCTTTCTTT
size: .; J: TRBJ2-1; V: TRBV6-1; D: .; CDR3: CASSRAGTYNNEQFF; DNA: TGTGCCAGCAGCAGGGCCGGGACTTACAACAATGAGCAGTTCTTC
size: .; J: TRBJ2-1; V: TRBV4-3; D: .; CDR3: CASSQGEAGEQFF; DNA: TGCGCCAGCAGCCAAGGGGAGGCCGGGGAGCAGTTCTTC
size: .; J: TRBJ2-3; V: TRBV6-5; D: TRBD1; CDR3: CASRGQGPDTQYF; DNA: TGTGCCAGCAGGGGACAGGGTCCAGATACGCAGTATTTT
size: .; J: TRBJ2-1; V: TRBV11-2; D: .; CDR3: CASSFFGRTLANNEQFF; DNA: TGTGCCAGCAGCTTTTTTGGGAGGACCCTTGCTAACAATGAGCAGTTCTTC
size: once; J: TRBJ1-3; V: TRBV9; D: .; CDR3: CASSDLQEGTGNTIYF; DNA: TGTGCCAGCAGCGACCTACAGGAAGGAACTGGAAACACCATATATTTT
size: .; J: TRBJ2-7; V: TRBV7-2; D: .; CDR3: CASTPGGGNSYEQYF; DNA: TGTGCCAGCACCCCCGGCGGGGGCAACTCCTACGAGCAGTACTTC
size: .; J: TRBJ1-1; V: TRBV7-8; D: .; CDR3: CASSERAPGTEAFF; DNA: TGTGCCAGCAGCGAGCGGGCCCCGGGCACTGAAGCTTTCTTT
size: .; J: TRBJ1-3; V: TRBV5-1; D: TRBD1; CDR3: CASSLTGTGSLSGNTIYF; DNA: TGCGCCAGCAGCTTGACTGGGACAGGGAGCCTCTCTGGAAACACCATATATTTT
size: once; J: TRBJ2-3; V: TRBV4-3; D: .; CDR3: CASSPSTADTQYF; DNA: TGCGCCAGCAGCCCGTCCACGGCAGATACGCAGTATTTT
size: .; J: TRBJ2-5; V: TRBV7-9; D: TRBD2; CDR3: CASSLLAGPRETQYF; DNA: TGTGCCAGCAGCTTACTAGCGGGACCCCGAGAGACCCAGTACTTC
size: many; J: TRBJ2-7; V: TRBV5-1; D: .; CDR3: CASSFYSIGVQGVYEQYF; DNA: TGCGCCAGCAGCTTTTATAGTATCGGGGTACAGGGAGTCTACGAGCAGTACTTC
size: .; J: TRBJ2-1; V: TRBV27; D: TRBD2; CDR3: CASSLEGTGGSYNEQFF; DNA: TGTGCCAGCAGTTTAGAGGGGACCGGGGGGTCCTACAATGAGCAGTTCTTC
size: .; J: TRBJ2-3; V: TRBV9; D: TRBD2; CDR3: CASSFLLAGGTNTQYF; DNA: TGTGCCAGCAGCTTTCTTCTAGCGGGGGGAACGAATACGCAGTATTTT
size: .; J: TRBJ1-1; V: TRBV11-2; D: TRBD1; CDR3: CASSLGQGSTEAFF; DNA: TGTGCCAGCAGCTTAGGACAGGGAAGCACTGAAGCTTTCTTT
size: .; J: TRBJ2-7; V: TRBV5-4; D: TRBD1; CDR3: CASSRNGQGNLYF; DNA: TGTGCCAGCAGCAGGAACGGACAGGGTAACCTCTACTTC
size: .; J: TRBJ2-7; V: TRBV7-2; D: .; CDR3: CASSFGGSGGREQYF; DNA: TGTGCCAGCAGCTTTGGGGGTTCAGGGGGGAGGGAGCAGTACTTC
size: .; J: TRBJ1-2; V: TRBV9; D: TRBD1; CDR3: CASSQDRGRLGYTF; DNA: TGTGCCAGCAGCCAGGACAGGGGGCGTCTGGGCTACACCTTC
size: .; J: TRBJ1-6; V: TRBV5-8; D: TRBD1; CDR3: CASSSGQADSPLHF; DNA: TGTGCCAGCAGCTCCGGACAGGCCGATTCACCCCTCCACTTT
size: .; J: TRBJ1-4; V: TRBV28; D: TRBD1; CDR3: CASSLSGGGQDDF; DNA: TGTGCCAGCAGTTTATCGGGCGGGGGACAGGATGATTTT
size: .; J: TRBJ2-7; V: TRBV13; D: .; CDR3: CASSLRAGGPHEQYF; DNA: TGTGCCAGCAGCTTAAGAGCGGGTGGCCCCCACGAGCAGTACTTC
size: once; J: TRBJ2-2; V: TRBV11-3; D: TRBD2; CDR3: CASGSGGNTGELFF; DNA: TGTGCCAGCGGCTCGGGGGGGAACACCGGGGAGCTGTTTTTT
size: .; J: TRBJ1-2; V: TRBV5-5; D: .; CDR3: CASSLVPGDYGYTF; DNA: TGTGCCAGCAGCTTGGTGCCAGGGGACTATGGCTACACCTTC
size: few; J: TRBJ2-1; V: TRBV6-1; D: TRBD2; CDR3: CASRRGGAYNEQFF; DNA: TGTGCCAGCAGGCGCGGGGGGGCATACAATGAGCAGTTCTTC
size: .; J: TRBJ2-6; V: TRBV27; D: TRBD2; CDR3: CASSRASGSPGANVLTF; DNA: TGTGCCAGCAGTAGGGCTAGCGGGAGTCCCGGGGCCAACGTCCTGACTTTC
size: .; J: TRBJ2-2; V: TRBV30; D: TRBD2; CDR3: CAWKTSGTHTGELFF; DNA: TGTGCCTGGAAAACTAGCGGGACGCACACCGGGGAGCTGTTTTTT
size: once; J: TRBJ2-1; V: TRBV4-1; D: TRBD2; CDR3: CASSQGGLAGNDEQFF; DNA: TGCGCCAGCAGCCAAGGGGGACTAGCGGGAAACGATGAGCAGTTCTTC
size: .; J: TRBJ1-2; V: TRBV7-2; D: TRBD1; CDR3: CASSSTGTGPVVGGYTF; DNA: TGTGCCAGCAGCTCCACCGGGACAGGGCCCGTCGTAGGAGGCTACACCTTC
size: .; J: TRBJ2-1; V: TRBV10-2; D: TRBD1; CDR3: CASRGQGGGEQFF; DNA: TGCGCCAGCAGGGGACAGGGGGGAGGTGAGCAGTTCTTC
size: .; J: TRBJ2-1; V: TRBV16; D: .; CDR3: CASSHPQVLDEQFF; DNA: TGTGCCAGCAGCCATCCACAGGTTTTAGATGAGCAGTTCTTC
size: .; J: TRBJ1-4; V: TRBV5-1; D: TRBD1; CDR3: CASSLVGQRGEKLFF; DNA: TGCGCCAGCAGCTTGGTGGGACAGCGAGGGGAAAAACTGTTTTTT
size: .; J: TRBJ1-4; V: TRBV28; D: .; CDR3: CASSSRREAANEKLFF; DNA: TGTGCCAGCAGTTCGCGGAGGGAGGCTGCGAATGAAAAACTGTTTTTT
size: .; J: TRBJ2-1; V: TRBV5-6; D: TRBD2; CDR3: CASSLGTRGNEQFF; DNA: TGTGCCAGCAGCTTAGGGACTAGAGGGAATGAGCAGTTCTTC
size: .; J: TRBJ2-3; V: TRBV2; D: .; CDR3: CASRWAGTVSTDTQYF; DNA: TGTGCCAGCAGATGGGCCGGAACGGTTAGCACAGATACGCAGTATTTT
size: .; J: TRBJ2-7; V: TRBV28; D: .; CDR3: CASSPAQVSYEQYF; DNA: TGTGCCAGCAGCCCTGCCCAGGTCTCCTACGAGCAGTACTTC
size: .; J: TRBJ2-1; V: TRBV13; D: TRBD2; CDR3: CASSPRGGEAYNEQFF; DNA: TGTGCCAGCAGCCCCCGGGGGGGCGAGGCCTACAATGAGCAGTTCTTC
size: once; J: TRBJ2-3; V: TRBV4-3; D: .; CDR3: CASSQLRGADTQYF; DNA: TGCGCCAGCAGCCAACTCCGGGGTGCAGATACGCAGTATTTT
size: .; J: TRBJ1-2; V: TRBV7-9; D: TRBD1; CDR3: CASSRPGQGDGYTF; DNA: TGTGCCAGCAGCAGACCGGGACAGGGAGATGGCTACACCTTC
size: .; J: TRBJ1-5; V: TRBV2; D: TRBD1; CDR3: CASSRDRGYNQPQHF; DNA: TGTGCCAGCAGTAGGGACAGGGGCTACAATCAGCCCCAGCATTTT
size: few; J: TRBJ1-3; V: TRBV5-1; D: TRBD1; CDR3: CASSRRTGRTRNTIYF; DNA: TGCGCCAGCAGCCGTAGGACAGGGAGAACTCGAAACACCATATATTTT
size: .; J: TRBJ1-3; V: TRBV18; D: .; CDR3: CASSPPNSFSGNTIYF; DNA: TGTGCCAGCTCACCACCGAACAGCTTCTCTGGAAACACCATATATTTT
size: .; J: TRBJ2-6; V: TRBV4-1; D: TRBD1; CDR3: CASSQGGQGLSGANVLTF; DNA: TGCGCCAGCAGCCAAGGCGGACAGGGGCTCTCTGGGGCCAACGTCCTGACTTTC
size: .; J: TRBJ2-3; V: TRBV5-8; D: .; CDR3: CASSWVGGGEVQYF; DNA: TGTGCCAGCAGCTGGGTGGGTGGTGGAGAGGTGCAGTATTTT
size: .; J: TRBJ2-7; V: TRBV7-2; D: TRBD2; CDR3: CASSLALAGGEQYF; DNA: TGTGCCAGCAGCTTAGCCCTAGCGGGGGGTGAGCAGTACTTC
size: .; J: TRBJ2-3; V: TRBV7-2; D: TRBD2; CDR3: CASSSGLAADTQYF; DNA: TGTGCCAGCAGCTCAGGACTAGCAGCAGATACGCAGTATTTT